The 30 T cell receptor beta chains presented below share a single source sample, sequenced in a study of T cell repertoires in cytomegalovirus infection. The antigens these receptors bind are not known. From the reads, TCRdb called clonotypes with MiXCR, one entry per CDR3 protein. This sample has some 940,000 distinct CDR3 sequences, with about 33% found just once. Sequencing used cultured CD8+ T cells from PBMCs, obtained from culture after CMV antigen stimulation. The receptors were sampled from a human donor in good health (CMV status not recorded). Some clones in this sample may be carry-over from other donors' samples.

A word on this clonotype: A much larger clone sits a single nucleotide away, making a read error possible. The chain is built from TRBV7-6 and TRBJ2-5; no definite D call. CDR3 size: 13 residues. Germline CDR1 reads SGHVS; CDR2 reads FNYEAQ. CDR3 coding DNA: TGTGTCAGCAGCTCGTGGGGTGGGGAGACCCAGTACTTC. This translates into CVSSSWGGETQYF.

This clonotype was seen only a few times. The V and J genes are TRBV2 and TRBJ2-7; TRBD1 aligns across 10 bases. The CDR3 length is 14 residues. In germline, CDR1 is SNHLY, CDR2 FYNNEI. The J segment lost 3 bases and the V segment lost 8 bases, leaving 7 bases of the junction unmatched. CDR3 protein: CASDGGTGDYEQYF. The DNA for the CDR3 is TGTGCCAGCGACGGGGGGACAGGGGACTACGAGCAGTACTTC.

V is TRBV7-8 and J is TRBJ2-4; D ambiguous. Trimming took off 4 bases at V and 5 bases at J, with 15 bases between the two ends. CDR3 length: 15 amino acids. The V gene's germline CDR1 is SGHVS and CDR2 FQNEAQ. The DNA of the CDR3 is TGTGCCAGCAGCTCCCATCAGACGCTAGAAAACATTCAGTACTTC. Its translation: CASSSHQTLENIQYF.

This clonotype has more than one count but fewer than ten. The chain uses TRBV11-3 and TRBJ2-5; D is perhaps TRBD1 (6 bases). The CDR3 spans 12 residues. Germline assignment: CDR1 SGHNT and CDR2 YENEEA. Trimming left V 4 bases short and J 7 bases short, with 10 bases between. The CDR3 is CASSSDSRTQYF. DNA for the CDR3: TGTGCCAGCAGCTCGGACAGCCGGACCCAGTACTTC.

This clonotype turned up a few times. The chain recombines TRBV4-1 with TRBJ1-1; D possibly corresponds to TRBD1 (5 bases). The CDR3 spans 15 residues. Germline V lookup: CDR1 MGHRA, CDR2 YSYEKL. V lost 1 base to trimming and J lost 2 bases, with 11 bases between them. The CDR3 nucleotides are TGCGCCAGCAGCCAAGTTCACCAGGGCAACACTGAAGCTTTCTTT. Translating gives CASSQVHQGNTEAFF.

The chain couples TRBV7-8 to TRBJ1-6; D is ambiguous. Trimming removed 1 base at V and 6 bases at J, with 16 bases between. The germline gives CDR1 SGHVS, CDR2 FQNEAQ. The CDR3 sequence is 17 residues long. The CDR3 bases are TGTGCCAGCAGCTTAGGTACGGGCCTCGGATTTAATTCACCCCTCCACTTT. This translates into CASSLGTGLGFNSPLHF.

The V gene is TRBV10-3, the J gene TRBJ2-7; D perhaps matches TRBD1 (5 bases). Germline V gene lookup returns CDR1 ENHRY and CDR2 SYGVKD. This CDR3 has 14 residues. V lost 3 bases to trimming and J lost 7 bases, with 16 bases between them. The CDR3 sequence: CAISDSTELREQYV. The CDR3 DNA reads TGTGCCATCAGTGACTCGACAGAGCTTAGGGAGCAGTACGTC.

V usage is TRBV14 and J usage is TRBJ2-1, with D perhaps TRBD1 (5 bases). The CDR3 is 15 amino acids. V was shortened by 3 bases and J by 3 bases, with 12 bases between the two germline ends. Germline V lookup: CDR1 SGHDN, CDR2 FVKESK. The CDR3, as DNA: TGTGCCAGCAGCCACCGGACAAAAATCTACAATGAGCAGTTCTTC. This encodes CASSHRTKIYNEQFF. Full variable domain (outside the CDR3, taken from reference TRBV14 and TRBJ2-1): EAGVTQFPSHSVIEKGQTVTLRCDPISGHDNLYWYRRVMGKEIKFLLHFVKESKQDESGMPNNRFLAERTGGTYSTLKVQPAELEDSGVYFCASSHRTKIYNEQFFGPGTRLTVL.

The rearrangement joins TRBV10-3 to TRBJ2-3, with 11 nucleotides matching TRBD2. After removal of 4 bases from V and 0 bases from J, the junction contained 3 bases not matched to a gene. The CDR3 sequence is 16 residues long. The germline CDR1 and CDR2 sequences are ENHRY and SYGVKD. In DNA form, the CDR3 reads TGTGCCATCAGTGGGGCTAGCGGGGGGAGCACAGATACGCAGTATTTT. This codes for CAISGASGGSTDTQYF.

This chain links TRBV7-6 with TRBJ1-1, with D tentatively TRBD1 (5 bases). The CDR3 is made up of 14 amino acids. Germline CDR1 SGHVS, CDR2 FNYEAQ. Trimming pared 0 bases from V and 6 bases from J, leaving 11 bases between. CDR3 amino acids: CASSLAQGLAEAFF. The CDR3 DNA follows: TGTGCCAGCAGCTTAGCGCAGGGATTGGCTGAAGCTTTCTTT.

The chain has TRBV23-1 and TRBJ2-4; D not resolved. TRBV23-1 is placed among ORFs of uncertain function. V was cut by 0 bases and J by 0 bases, with 6 bases left in between. This CDR3 has 15 amino acids. CDR3 sequence: CASSQSDLAKNIQYF. The CDR3 DNA reads TGCGCCAGCAGTCAATCGGATCTAGCCAAAAACATTCAGTACTTC.

This sequence joins TRBV7-9 and TRBJ1-2, with TRBD1 matching 8 bases. With 5 bases clipped from V and 6 bases from J, the junction kept 8 bases outside the gene matches. This CDR3 has 14 residues. The germline V gene encodes CDR1 SEHNR and CDR2 FQNEAQ (reference sequence). In DNA form, the CDR3 reads TGTGCCAGCAGCAAAGGACAGGGATTCGATGGCTACACCTTC. Amino acid sequence: CASSKGQGFDGYTF.

The chain links TRBV7-8 to TRBJ2-2; 8 nucleotides agree with TRBD1. The CDR3 is 15 residues long. Germline V lookup: CDR1 SGHVS, CDR2 FQNEAQ. Trimming at V came to 7 bases and at J to 3 bases, leaving 7 bases not matched to a gene. The DNA of the CDR3 is TGTGCCAGCATCAAGGACAGGGAAGACACCGGGGAGCTGTTTTTT. Protein product: CASIKDREDTGELFF. The full variable domain, with the rest looked up from reference TRBV7-8 and TRBJ2-2, is GAGVSQSPRYKVAKRGQDVALRCDPISGHVSLFWYQQALGQGPEFLTYFQNEAQLDKSGLPSDRFFAERPEGSVSTLKIQRTQQEDSAVYLCASIKDREDTGELFFGEGSRLTVL.

This clonotype showed up just a few times. V usage is TRBV10-3 and J usage is TRBJ1-2, with D possibly matching TRBD1 (6 bases). V lost 3 bases and J lost 3, with 11 bases in between. The germline V gene has CDR1 ENHRY and CDR2 SYGVKD. This CDR3 comprises 14 residues. Written as DNA, the CDR3 is TGTGCCATCAGTGACGGGGGCCGGCACTATGGCTACACCTTC. This gives the protein CAISDGGRHYGYTF.

This clonotype was picked up a small number of times. The rearrangement links TRBV6-5 to TRBJ2-7; TRBD1 might be the D (6 bases). V lost 0 bases and J lost 3, with 9 bases in between. This CDR3 comprises 14 residues. CDR1 is MNHEY, CDR2 SVGAGI, per germline. The CDR3 here is CASSYSPRGYEQYF. CDR3 nucleotides: TGTGCCAGCAGTTACTCTCCCAGGGGCTACGAGCAGTACTTC.

Comment on this clonotype: At one end, the junction sequence differs from germline, possibly due to a read error. The chain uses TRBV4-1 and TRBJ1-1, with D possibly TRBD1 on 5 matching bases. This CDR3 has 14 amino acids. Germline V CDR1 and CDR2: MGHRA, YSYEKL. This chain's CDR3 is CASSQGGMNTEAFF. The CDR3 DNA follows: TGTGCCAGCAGCCAGGGTGGGATGAACACTGAAGCTTTCTTT.

The J gene is TRBJ1-1, the V gene TRBV27; D might be TRBD1 (6 bases). The V gene's germline CDR1 is MNHEY and CDR2 SMNVEV (reference sequence). This CDR3 comprises 14 residues. The germline V and J ends were trimmed by 5 bases and 6 bases, with 16 bases remaining between them. In DNA form, the CDR3 reads TGTGCCAGCAGTCCAACGCTCAGGGGCGCTGAAGCTTTCTTT. It translates to CASSPTLRGAEAFF.

This clonotype came up many times. This chain links TRBV27 with TRBJ1-3, with D maybe TRBD1 (6 bases). Germline values: CDR1 MNHEY, CDR2 SMNVEV (reference sequence). The CDR3 length is 16 residues. The V and J ends lost 5 bases and 0 bases respectively, with 14 bases between them. CDR3 amino acids: CASSALQGSSGNTIYF. The CDR3 DNA follows: TGTGCCAGCAGTGCCCTACAGGGAAGCTCTGGAAACACCATATATTTT.

This clonotype was counted between two and nine times. The chain has TRBV28 and TRBJ1-2, with unresolved D. Deletions cut 3 bases from V and 1 base from J, with 6 bases between. Germline V lookup: CDR1 MDHEN, CDR2 SYDVKM. CDR3 length equals 13 residues. In nucleotides, the CDR3 is TGTGCCAGCAGTTTCGACGGTAACTATGGCTACACCTTC. It codes for CASSFDGNYGYTF.

The sample holds a few counts of this clonotype. The genes are TRBV27 and TRBJ2-3; tentatively, D is TRBD1 (7 bases). Per germline, CDR1 MNHEY and CDR2 SMNVEV (reference sequence). V was pared by 2 bases and J by 1 base, with 13 bases between. There are 16 residues in the CDR3. For the CDR3, the DNA is TGTGCCAGCAGTTTAATCAGGGGGGCCCGCACAGATACGCAGTATTTT. Its protein product is CASSLIRGARTDTQYF.

The V and J genes are TRBV6-6 and TRBJ2-3; no definite D call. The V end was cut by 8 bases, the J end by 4 bases, with 10 bases between. Germline-derived CDR1 and CDR2 are MNHNY and SVGAGI (reference sequence). The CDR3 consists of 12 residues. CDR3 sequence reads: CASLRRPDTQYF. The CDR3, as DNA: TGTGCCAGCTTGCGGAGACCAGATACGCAGTATTTT.

This chain links TRBV7-9 with TRBJ2-7; no clear D. This CDR3 is 13 amino acids long. The V and J ends lost 0 bases and 5 bases respectively, with 8 bases between them. Germline CDR1 is SEHNR and CDR2 is FQNEAQ (reference sequence). CDR3 DNA sequence: TGTGCCAGCAGCTTAGCAGGGTTCGACGAGCAGTACTTC. It yields the protein CASSLAGFDEQYF.

The V gene is TRBV20-1, the J gene TRBJ1-1; TRBD1 matches at 9 bases. After removal of 0 bases from V and 4 bases from J, the junction contained 12 bases not matched to a gene. The CDR3 runs 17 residues. Germline V gene lookup returns CDR1 DFQATT and CDR2 SNEGSKA (reference sequence). CDR3 in DNA: TGCAGTGCTAGAGATAGGGACAGGGAATATGGGTTCACTGAAGCTTTCTTT. Translating gives CSARDRDREYGFTEAFF.

The rearrangement joins TRBV6-6 to TRBJ2-2; the D gene is possibly TRBD1 (6 bases). CDR1 MNHNY and CDR2 SVGAGI come from the germline V gene (reference sequence). This CDR3 region has 17 residues. The germline V and J ends were trimmed by 2 bases and 4 bases, with 17 bases remaining between them. CDR3 region: CASSYPTPQGFTGELFF. For the CDR3, the DNA is TGTGCCAGCAGTTACCCGACACCTCAGGGGTTCACCGGGGAGCTGTTTTTT.

This clonotype was counted ten times or more. The chain carries TRBV7-8 and TRBJ1-5; D gene unclear. V lost 1 base to trimming and J lost 0 bases, with 10 bases between them. This CDR3 is built from 16 residues. CDR1 is SGHVS and CDR2 is FQNEAQ in the germline V gene. The CDR3 bases are TGTGCCAGCAGCTTAGATGTCCAGAATAGCAATCAGCCCCAGCATTTT. It codes for CASSLDVQNSNQPQHF.

By its share, this clonotype is medium-sized (0.01 to 0.1%). This rearrangement joins TRBV7-2 to TRBJ1-2, with a tentative D call TRBD1 (5 bases). Germline CDR1 and CDR2: SGHTA and FQGNSA. The CDR3 is made up of 15 amino acids. V was trimmed by 5 bases and J by 0 bases, leaving 13 bases between them. CDR3: CASSHRDSPNYGYTF. In DNA form, the CDR3 reads TGTGCCAGCAGCCACCGCGACAGTCCTAACTATGGCTACACCTTC.

The DNA for the CDR3 is TGCGCCAGCAGCCAAGCAGGGGTGAGCACTGAAGCTTTCTTT. Encoded protein: CASSQAGVSTEAFF. The V call is TRBV4-1, the J call TRBJ1-1, with D perhaps TRBD1 (6 bases). Germline CDR1 reads MGHRA; CDR2 reads YSYEKL. The CDR3 has 14 amino acids. Trimming took 1 base from V and 4 from J, leaving 10 bases between them.

In regard to this clonotype: Mismatch with germline at one junction end may stem from a read error. The gene calls are TRBV11-2 and TRBJ1-3; 7 nucleotides align to TRBD1. The length of the CDR3 is 15 residues. Per the germline V gene, CDR1 is SGHAT and CDR2 is FQNNGV. CDR3 in DNA: TGCGCCGGCAGCCGGGACAGAAACTCTGGAAACACCATATATTTT. Amino acid sequence: CAGSRDRNSGNTIYF.

This chain uses TRBV5-6 with TRBJ2-4; D possibly corresponds to TRBD1 (6 bases). V was trimmed by 5 bases and J by 5 bases, leaving 11 bases between them. From germline, CDR1 is SGHDT and CDR2 YYEEEE. This CDR3 is built from 13 residues. This CDR3 is CASRVRTENIQYF. Here the CDR3 DNA reads TGTGCCAGCAGGGTTAGGACAGAAAACATTCAGTACTTC.

This clonotype has a handful of counts. The rearrangement links TRBV6-5 to TRBJ2-1; D is unresolved. Germline CDR1 and CDR2: MNHEY and SVGAGI. The V end was cut by 0 bases, the J end by 10 bases, with 13 bases between. The CDR3 is made up of 14 amino acids. CDR3 nucleotides: TGTGCCAGCAGTTACTCGACGTATAACGGGGAGCAGTTCTTC. The encoded protein is CASSYSTYNGEQFF.